Below are 3 T cell receptor beta chains sequenced from a single sample in a study of T cell responses to AZD1222 COVID-19 vaccine (dated by TCRdb to 2020 to 2023). Library generation was performed with the immunoSEQ multiplex PCR assay. Drawn from immuneACCESS, this table holds only the in-frame rearrangements with V and J called that TCRdb kept. Clones are partly lost; checked studies trace under half to an unresolved V gene and leave the rest unexplained. The sample yields some 150,000 clones; around 92% were counted once. Of the sample, around 4.4% is held by the ten largest clones. According to the study, the label for this sample's time point signals: baseline before first vaccination. Interpreted using the paper, the treatment or condition label stands for: meningococcal conjugate vaccine given as trial control. This material consisted of peripheral blood, taken on day 0 of MenACWY control vaccination. The receptors come from an adult in good health.

This clone was detected a few times. The chain recombines TRBV19 with TRBJ1-2; D remains ambiguous. The CDR3 is 14 amino acids. CDR1 LNHDA and CDR2 SQIVND come from the germline V gene (reference sequence). Between the trimmed V and J ends, which lost 0 bases and 4 bases, there was a span of 9 bases. The DNA for the CDR3 is TGTGCCAGTAGTATAGAGTTGGGTCCCTATGGCTACACCTTC. Translation gives CASSIELGPYGYTF.

This chain connects TRBV14 to TRBJ1-1; tentative D call: TRBD1 (5 bases). V lost 3 bases, J lost 0 bases, and 8 bases lay in between. Germline V gene sequence: CDR1 SGHDN, CDR2 FVKESK. The length of the CDR3 is 14 residues. The CDR3 sequence: CASSQGRMNTEAFF. In DNA, the CDR3 is TGTGCCAGCAGCCAGGGACGGATGAACACTGAAGCTTTCTTT.

The V call is TRBV5-1, the J call TRBJ2-1; TRBD2 is a possible D gene (5 bases). CDR1 is SGHRS and CDR2 is YFSETQ in the germline V gene. V was shortened by 1 base and J by 6 bases, with 11 bases between the two germline ends. This CDR3 has 14 residues. DNA of the CDR3: TGCGCCAGCAGCTTGTTCGGACTGAGCAATGAGCAGTTCTTC. Protein sequence: CASSLFGLSNEQFF.